Each of the 16 T cell receptor beta chains below was sequenced from the same sample in a study of OX40 agonist ivuxolimab in advanced cancers. This table comes from immunoSEQ multiplex PCR, and its TCRdb copy is limited to in-frame clones, with some not included. This sample has about 92,000 clones, with approximately 80% found just once. Specimen: CD4+ or CD8+ T cells sorted from blood, collected in a trial of the OX40 agonist ivuxolimab. Every receptor here comes from an adult with an advanced solid tumor such as melanoma, head and neck, liver or kidney cancer.

This chain joins TRBV19 and TRBJ2-3, with no clear D. CDR1 and CDR2 (germline): LNHDA, SQIVND (reference sequence). The germline V and J ends were trimmed by 0 bases and 6 bases, with 16 bases remaining between them. The CDR3 has 16 residues. This CDR3 reads CASSIDGGRSGDTQYF. DNA for the CDR3: TGTGCCAGTAGTATAGATGGCGGCAGATCCGGGGATACGCAGTATTTT. The full variable domain, its missing parts supplied by reference TRBV19 and TRBJ2-3, is DGGITQSPKYLFRKEGQNVTLSCEQNLNHDAMYWYRQDPGQGLRLIYYSQIVNDFQKGDIAEGYSVSREKKESFPLTVTSAQKNPTAFYLCASSIDGGRSGDTQYFGPGTRLTVL.

As DNA, the CDR3 is TGTGCCACCAGCAGGAGACAGGTGAACACCGGGGAGCTGTTTTTT. Translation: CATSRRQVNTGELFF. V and J are TRBV15 and TRBJ2-2, with D perhaps matching TRBD1 (6 bases). The CDR3 runs 15 residues. Trimming removed 3 bases from V and 1 base from J, with 9 bases in between. Germline lookup yields CDR1 LNHNV and CDR2 YYDKDF (reference sequence).

This clone was recorded once. The V gene is TRBV6-4, the J gene TRBJ2-2, with 7 positions matching TRBD2. There are 17 residues in the CDR3. The germline V gene encodes CDR1 MRHNA and CDR2 SNTAGT. Unmatched junction bases numbered 8, after V lost 4 bases and J lost 0 bases. The CDR3 here is CASSVSLAESNTGELFF. DNA of the CDR3: TGTGCCAGCAGTGTTTCTCTAGCGGAATCGAACACCGGGGAGCTGTTTTTT.

V is TRBV27 and J is TRBJ2-7; the match to TRBD1 covers 7 bases. The germline V gene has CDR1 MNHEY and CDR2 SMNVEV (reference sequence). The CDR3 length is 14 residues. V dropped 3 bases and J dropped 0; count of bases not matched to a gene: 2. The CDR3 protein is CASSLQGVSYEQYF. CDR3 sequence (DNA): TGTGCCAGCAGTTTGCAGGGGGTCTCCTACGAGCAGTACTTC.

The chain's CDR3 is CASSQERVGSNQPQHF. DNA for the CDR3: TGCGCCAGCAGCCAAGAGAGGGTAGGGAGCAATCAGCCCCAGCATTTT. The chain couples TRBV4-1 to TRBJ1-5; D ambiguous. V lost 0 bases, J lost 1 base, and 10 bases lay in between. Germline loops: CDR1 MGHRA, CDR2 YSYEKL. The length of the CDR3 is 16 residues.

This clone showed up just a few times. DNA for the CDR3: TGTGCCAGCACCTTTCTCCCCCAGGCCATTACAGAGGGCTACACCTTC. It yields the protein CASTFLPQAITEGYTF. This chain joins TRBV7-9 and TRBJ1-2, with no clear D. CDR3 length: 16 amino acids. Germline V gene lookup returns CDR1 SEHNR and CDR2 FQNEAQ (reference sequence). The V and J ends lost 7 bases and 8 bases respectively, with 26 bases between them. The entire variable domain, with the rest obtained from reference TRBV7-9 and TRBJ1-2, is as follows: DTGVSQNPRHKITKRGQNVTFRCDPISEHNRLYWYRQTLGQGPEFLTYFQNEAQLEKSRLLSDRFSAERPKGSFSTLEIQRTEQGDSAMYLCASTFLPQAITEGYTFGSGTRLTVV.

About this clone itself: Germline and junction disagree at one end, which may indicate a read error. The identical CDR3 is also encoded by other nucleotide sequences in the sample. The chain combines TRBV4-3 with TRBJ1-6; D is uncertain. The CDR3 is made up of 13 amino acids. Germline V CDR1 and CDR2: LGHNA, YSLEER. The CDR3 DNA is TGCGCCAGCAGCCTTCTTGCCGATTCACCACTCCACTTT. It codes for CASSLLADSPLHF.

The genes are TRBV7-9 and TRBJ2-1; 7 positions agree with TRBD1. V dropped 5 bases and J dropped 1; count of bases not matched to a gene: 2. Germline V lookup: CDR1 SEHNR, CDR2 FQNEAQ (reference sequence). The CDR3 length is 14 residues. CDR3: CASSEGASYNEQFF. The CDR3 nucleotides read TGTGCCAGCAGCGAGGGGGCATCCTACAATGAGCAGTTCTTC.

This clone was detected a few times. The V and J genes are TRBV19 and TRBJ2-2, with 9 positions matching TRBD1. CDR3 length: 19 residues. The V and J ends lost 5 bases and 3 bases, in that order; junction bases with no gene match: 16. The germline CDR1 and CDR2 sequences are LNHDA and SQIVND (reference sequence). The CDR3 is CASSASLAGTGLDTGELFF. DNA for the CDR3: TGTGCCAGTAGTGCTTCCTTGGCCGGGACAGGGTTGGACACCGGGGAGCTGTTTTTT.

This clone was observed a handful of times. The chain combines TRBV4-2 with TRBJ2-5, with a tentative D call TRBD1 (6 bases). V gave up 0 bases and J gave up 1 base, with 9 bases separating them. Germline V lookup: CDR1 LGHNA, CDR2 YNFKEQ. This CDR3 contains 15 residues. The CDR3 DNA follows: TGTGCCAGCAGCCAAGACCGAGGGGGCCAAGAGACCCAGTACTTC. Amino acid sequence: CASSQDRGGQETQYF.

In DNA, the CDR3 is TGTGCCAGCAGCGGGCGGACAGGGGCCCTTCAAGAGACCCAGTACTTC. Translating gives CASSGRTGALQETQYF. The rearrangement links TRBV7-9 to TRBJ2-5; 9 bases match TRBD1. Looked up from germline, CDR1 is SEHNR and CDR2 is FQNEAQ (reference sequence). After removal of 5 bases from V and 2 bases from J, the junction contained 9 bases not matched to a gene. CDR3 size: 16 residues.

The chain is built from TRBV19 and TRBJ2-3, with a tentative D call TRBD1 (6 bases). CDR3 length: 16 amino acids. Trimming cost V 4 bases and J 0 bases, with 14 bases left between them. CDR1 LNHDA and CDR2 SQIVND come from the germline V gene (reference sequence). The CDR3 loop reads CASSRTEPASTDTQYF. CDR3 nucleotide sequence: TGTGCCAGTAGTAGGACAGAGCCTGCTAGCACAGATACGCAGTATTTT.

The chain is built from TRBV10-1 and TRBJ2-3, with 13 bases matching TRBD2. The CDR3 loop spans 18 amino acids. Germline V gene lookup returns CDR1 WNHNN and CDR2 SYGVQD (reference sequence). Trimming removed 0 bases from V and 5 bases from J; junction bases left unmatched: 8. The CDR3 DNA follows: TGCGCCAGCAGTGAGTCAGGTGGACTAGCGGGAGTTGGAGATACGCAGTATTTT. As protein: CASSESGGLAGVGDTQYF.

The chain combines TRBV23-1 with TRBJ2-1; D is unresolved. TRBV23-1 is an open reading frame, and its role is uncertain. Trimming shortened V by 2 bases and J by 7 bases, and 6 bases separated the two germline ends. The CDR3 covers 12 residues. The CDR3 spells CASSQGGNEQFF. The CDR3 DNA is TGCGCCAGCAGTCAAGGCGGTAATGAGCAGTTCTTC.

Written as DNA, the CDR3 is TGTGCCAGCAGCTTACGGGACAGCGAAAATCAGCCCCAGCATTTT. Its translation is CASSLRDSENQPQHF. V usage is TRBV7-2 and J usage is TRBJ1-5, with 7 bases that match TRBD1. Germline V lookup: CDR1 SGHTA, CDR2 FQGNSA. CDR3 length: 15 residues. V lost 2 bases and J lost 4; bases outside the gene matches: 5.

For the CDR3, the DNA is TGTGCCAGCAGTTTTTCAGTTCCCGGGGAGCTGTTTTTT. Amino acid sequence: CASSFSVPGELFF. This chain joins TRBV28 and TRBJ2-2; D not resolved. Trimming pared 3 bases from V and 6 bases from J, leaving 8 bases between. Germline loops: CDR1 MDHEN, CDR2 SYDVKM. CDR3 length: 13 amino acids.